The 12 T cell receptor beta chains below come from one sample, sequenced in a study of T cell responses to AZD1222 COVID-19 vaccine. Libraries were prepared by immunoSEQ multiplex PCR; TCRdb keeps only in-frame clonotypes and omits some of them. The data show 130,000 to 150,000 clones, around nine tenths seen once. The specimen comprised peripheral blood, sampled on day 0 of MenACWY control vaccination. All receptors come from an adult in good health.

The chain uses TRBV7-9 and TRBJ1-1, with unresolved D. This CDR3 contains 13 residues. The V end lost 5 bases, the J end lost 6 bases, and 13 bases lay between the germline ends. Germline V gene data show CDR1 as SEHNR and CDR2 as FQNEAQ (reference sequence). The CDR3 nucleotides are TGTGCCAGCAGCCCATCCTGGACGCCTGAAGCTTTCTTT. Its protein product is CASSPSWTPEAFF.

This clone has more than one count but fewer than ten. The chain couples TRBV7-3 to TRBJ2-7; a weak D match, TRBD2 (6 bases). The V gene lost 5 bases and the J gene lost 2 bases, with 16 bases spanning the gap. The CDR3 is made up of 15 amino acids. Per germline, CDR1 SGHTA and CDR2 FQGTGA. CDR3 nucleotide sequence: TGTGCCAGCAGCCCAATGCCGGGACTGACCTACGAGCAGTACTTC. Its protein product is CASSPMPGLTYEQYF.

This chain joins TRBV5-1 and TRBJ2-7; 7 bases align to TRBD1. V lost 4 bases to trimming and J lost 6 bases; unmatched junction nucleotides: 10. The CDR3 has 14 residues. Germline V gene lookup returns CDR1 SGHRS and CDR2 YFSETQ. The CDR3 sequence: CASSLGQPWGEQYF. The CDR3 nucleotides read TGCGCCAGCAGCCTGGGACAGCCTTGGGGCGAGCAGTACTTC.

The chain joins TRBV4-1 to TRBJ1-3; D gene ambiguous. The CDR3 is 15 amino acids. The V gene's germline CDR1 is MGHRA and CDR2 YSYEKL. The V end was cut by 4 bases, the J end by 3 bases, with 13 bases between. The CDR3 DNA follows: TGCGCCAGCAGCCCGACGGGGTTTGGTGGAAACACCATATATTTT. It translates to CASSPTGFGGNTIYF.

The chain carries TRBV5-4 and TRBJ1-2, with TRBD1 matching over 10 bases. With V trimmed by 1 base and J by 7 bases, 7 bases remained unmatched. Germline V gene data show CDR1 as SGHNT and CDR2 as YYREEE (reference sequence). The CDR3 consists of 15 residues. CDR3 DNA sequence: TGTGCCAGCAGCTTGTCCGGACAGGGGGAAAGTGGCTACACCTTC. Protein product: CASSLSGQGESGYTF.

The V call is TRBV9, the J call TRBJ1-4; D call uncertain. The V end lost 1 base, the J end lost 5 bases, and 6 bases lay between the germline ends. Per germline, CDR1 SGDLS and CDR2 YYNGEE. This CDR3 region has 13 residues. Written as DNA, the CDR3 is TGTGCCAGCAGCGTACAGCCAAATGAAAAACTGTTTTTT. Translating gives CASSVQPNEKLFF.

The chain carries TRBV15 and TRBJ1-2, with TRBD1 as a possible D gene (5 bases). The CDR3 contains 12 residues. With 5 bases removed from V and 6 bases from J, the gap between germline ends came to 10 bases. CDR1 and CDR2 (germline): LNHNV, YYDKDF (reference sequence). CDR3 DNA: TGTGCCACCAGCGAAGGGGAGGATGGCTACACCTTC. It codes for CATSEGEDGYTF.

The rearrangement joins TRBV19 to TRBJ1-1; D possibly corresponds to TRBD1 (5 bases). Germline loops: CDR1 LNHDA, CDR2 SQIVND (reference sequence). V dropped 5 bases and J dropped 0 bases, with 13 bases sitting between them. The CDR3 sequence is 15 residues long. CDR3 loop: CASSPLTGMNTEAFF. The CDR3 DNA follows: TGTGCCAGTAGTCCTCTCACAGGCATGAACACTGAAGCTTTCTTT.

The J gene is TRBJ2-7, the V gene TRBV3-1 (or the pseudogene TRBV3-2); D unclear. The V end lost 1 base, the J end lost 3 bases, and 1 base lay between the germline ends. The germline V gene encodes CDR1 LGHDT and CDR2 YNNKEL (reference sequence). This CDR3 contains 11 residues. For the CDR3, the DNA is TGTGCCAGCAGCCAAGTCTACGAGCAGTACTTC. Protein sequence: CASSQVYEQYF.

The CDR3 region is CAWSRGSGGQPQHF. The DNA for the CDR3 is TGTGCCTGGAGCAGGGGTTCGGGAGGTCAGCCCCAGCATTTT. The V call is TRBV30, the J call TRBJ1-5, with D possibly being TRBD1 (6 bases). The germline gives CDR1 GTSNPN, CDR2 SVGIG (reference sequence). Deletions cut 3 bases from V and 6 bases from J, with 15 bases between. This CDR3 is 14 amino acids long.

V and J are TRBV10-2 and TRBJ1-5; TRBD1 agrees at 10 bases. The junction had 2 bases not matched to a gene; V was cut back by 4 bases and J by 2 bases. The V gene's germline CDR1 is WSHSY and CDR2 SAAADI. There are 15 residues in the CDR3. DNA for the CDR3: TGCGCCAGCAGTGCCGGGACAGGGGGCAATCAGCCCCAGCATTTT. Protein sequence: CASSAGTGGNQPQHF.

The chain links TRBV29-1 to TRBJ2-4, with TRBD2 matching 11 bases. CDR1 is SQVTM and CDR2 is ANQGSEA in the germline V gene. V gave up 6 bases and J gave up 2 bases; unmatched junction bases: 3. The CDR3 runs 14 residues. The CDR3 bases are TGCAGCGTAGGGACTAGCGGTCCCAAAAACATTCAGTACTTC. Translated, it gives CSVGTSGPKNIQYF.